This T cell receptor (beta chain) originates from a study of shared clonotypes between healthy human individuals. General study points: Non-shared clonotypes had lower generation probabilities than those shared by all four donors.

Comments on this clone: Its antigen is unknown.

CDR3 length: 13 residues. Per germline, CDR1 LGHNA and CDR2 YNFKEQ. V shed 1 base, J shed 9 bases, and the junction held 3 bases outside the gene matches. TCRdb's copy holds only in-frame clones and misses some; the assay was immunoSEQ multiplex PCR. Among 2.3 million or so clones listed, just over 90% were seen once. Sequencing input: naive CD4+ T cells from PBMCs. Subset specified: CD45RA+ positively selected. This TCR derives from a man aged 18 to 30 in good health. Some clones in this sample may be carry-over from other donors' samples. The chain joins TRBV4-2 to TRBJ2-4; 7 nucleotides align to TRBD1. CDR3 in DNA: TGTGCCAGCAGCCAAGGACAGGGAGTCATTCAGTACTTC. Its translation: CASSQGQGVIQYF.